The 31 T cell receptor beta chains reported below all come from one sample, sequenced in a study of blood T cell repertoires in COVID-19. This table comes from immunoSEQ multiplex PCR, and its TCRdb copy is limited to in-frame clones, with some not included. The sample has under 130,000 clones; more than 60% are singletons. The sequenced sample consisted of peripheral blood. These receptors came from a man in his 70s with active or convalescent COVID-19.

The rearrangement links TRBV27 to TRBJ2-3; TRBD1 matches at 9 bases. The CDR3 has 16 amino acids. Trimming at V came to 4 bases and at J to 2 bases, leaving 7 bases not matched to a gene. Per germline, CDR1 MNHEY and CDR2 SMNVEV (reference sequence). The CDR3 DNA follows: TGTGCCAGCAGTTCTCTGGACAGGGGTGTCACAGATACGCAGTATTTT. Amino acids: CASSSLDRGVTDTQYF.

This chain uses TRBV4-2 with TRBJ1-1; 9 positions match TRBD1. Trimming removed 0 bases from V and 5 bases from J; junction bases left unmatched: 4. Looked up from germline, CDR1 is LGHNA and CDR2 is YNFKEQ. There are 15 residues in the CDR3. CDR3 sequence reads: CASSQEGQGETEAFF. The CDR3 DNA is TGTGCCAGCAGCCAAGAGGGACAGGGAGAAACTGAAGCTTTCTTT.

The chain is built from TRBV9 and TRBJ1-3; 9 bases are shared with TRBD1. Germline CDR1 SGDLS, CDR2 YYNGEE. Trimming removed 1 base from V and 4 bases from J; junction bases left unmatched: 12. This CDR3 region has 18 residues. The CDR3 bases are TGTGCCAGCAGCGTACCTCAGGGGACAGGGCTAGAAGGAAACACCATATATTTT. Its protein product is CASSVPQGTGLEGNTIYF.

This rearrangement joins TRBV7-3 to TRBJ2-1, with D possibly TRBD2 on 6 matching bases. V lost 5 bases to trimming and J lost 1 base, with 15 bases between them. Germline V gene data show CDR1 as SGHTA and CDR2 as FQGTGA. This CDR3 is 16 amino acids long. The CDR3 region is CASSPWGSGSYNEQFF. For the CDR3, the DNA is TGTGCCAGCAGCCCATGGGGTAGCGGATCCTACAATGAGCAGTTCTTC. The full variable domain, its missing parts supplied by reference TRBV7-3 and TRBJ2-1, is GAGVSQTPSNKVTEKGKYVELRCDPISGHTALYWYRQSLGQGPEFLIYFQGTGAADDSGLPNDRFFAVRPEGSVSTLKIQRTERGDSAVYLCASSPWGSGSYNEQFFGPGTRLTVL.

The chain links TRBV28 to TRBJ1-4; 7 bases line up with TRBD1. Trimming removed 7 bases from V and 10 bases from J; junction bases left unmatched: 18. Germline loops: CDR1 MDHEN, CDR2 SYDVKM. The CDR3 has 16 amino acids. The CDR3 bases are TGTGCCAGCAACCCCTTGAGAGGGGGCGACGGGGTAAAACTGTTTTTT. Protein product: CASNPLRGGDGVKLFF.

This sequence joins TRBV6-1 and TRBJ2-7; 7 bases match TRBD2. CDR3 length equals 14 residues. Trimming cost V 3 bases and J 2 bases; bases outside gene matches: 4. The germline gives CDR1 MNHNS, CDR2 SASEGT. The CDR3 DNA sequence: TGTGCCAGCAGTGATCCTGGGAGGGCCTACGAGCAGTACTTC. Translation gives CASSDPGRAYEQYF.

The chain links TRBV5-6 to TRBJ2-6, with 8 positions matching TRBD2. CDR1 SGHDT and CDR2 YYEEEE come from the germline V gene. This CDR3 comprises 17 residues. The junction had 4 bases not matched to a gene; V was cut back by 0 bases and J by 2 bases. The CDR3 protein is CASSLVWREAGANVLTF. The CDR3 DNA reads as TGTGCCAGCAGCTTGGTGTGGCGGGAGGCTGGGGCCAACGTCCTGACTTTC.

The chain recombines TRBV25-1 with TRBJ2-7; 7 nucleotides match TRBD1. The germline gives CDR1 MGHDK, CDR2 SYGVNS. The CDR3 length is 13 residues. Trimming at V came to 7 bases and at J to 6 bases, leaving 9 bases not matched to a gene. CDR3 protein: CASKKTGYGEQYF. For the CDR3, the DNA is TGTGCCAGCAAAAAGACAGGGTACGGCGAGCAGTACTTC.

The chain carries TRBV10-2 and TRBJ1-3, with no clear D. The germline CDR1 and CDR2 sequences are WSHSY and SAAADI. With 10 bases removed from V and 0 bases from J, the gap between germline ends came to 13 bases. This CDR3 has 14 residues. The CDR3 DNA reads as TGCGCCACTGGTGGCCGCCGCTCTGGAAACACCATATATTTT. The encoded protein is CATGGRRSGNTIYF.

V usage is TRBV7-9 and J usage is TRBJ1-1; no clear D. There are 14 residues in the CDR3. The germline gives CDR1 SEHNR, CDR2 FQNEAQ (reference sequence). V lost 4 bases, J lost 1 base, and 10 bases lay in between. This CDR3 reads CASSSRRGNTEAFF. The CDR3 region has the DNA TGTGCCAGCAGCTCCCGACGGGGGAACACTGAAGCTTTCTTT. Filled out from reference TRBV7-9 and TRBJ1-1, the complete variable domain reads DTGVSQNPRHKITKRGQNVTFRCDPISEHNRLYWYRQTLGQGPEFLTYFQNEAQLEKSRLLSDRFSAERPKGSFSTLEIQRTEQGDSAMYLCASSSRRGNTEAFFGQGTRLTVV.

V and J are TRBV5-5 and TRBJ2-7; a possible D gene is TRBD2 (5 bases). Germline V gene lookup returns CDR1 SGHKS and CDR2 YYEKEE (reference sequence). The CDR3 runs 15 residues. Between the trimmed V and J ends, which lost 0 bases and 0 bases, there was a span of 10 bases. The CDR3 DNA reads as TGTGCCAGCAGCTTGGAGCGGTTGAGCTCCTACGAGCAGTACTTC. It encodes CASSLERLSSYEQYF.

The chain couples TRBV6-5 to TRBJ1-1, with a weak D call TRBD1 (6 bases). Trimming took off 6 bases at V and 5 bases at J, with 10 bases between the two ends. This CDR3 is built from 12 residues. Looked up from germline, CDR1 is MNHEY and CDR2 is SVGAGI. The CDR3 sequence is CASRQGITEAFF. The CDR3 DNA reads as TGTGCCAGCAGACAGGGAATAACTGAAGCTTTCTTT.

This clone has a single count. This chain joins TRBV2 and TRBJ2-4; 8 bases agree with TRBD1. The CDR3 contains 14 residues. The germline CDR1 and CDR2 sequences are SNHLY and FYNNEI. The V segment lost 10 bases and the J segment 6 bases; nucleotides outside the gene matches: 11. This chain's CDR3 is CATGAQGAGNIQYF. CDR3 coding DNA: TGTGCCACGGGGGCGCAGGGGGCAGGAAACATTCAGTACTTC.

CDR3 sequence (DNA): TGTGCCATCAGGGAAGCGGGAGTGTCAAACAATGAGCAGTTCTTC. This encodes CAIREAGVSNNEQFF. This rearrangement joins TRBV10-3 to TRBJ2-1; TRBD2 matches 8 bases. Germline V gene data show CDR1 as ENHRY and CDR2 as SYGVKD. There are 15 residues in the CDR3. V lost 6 bases, J lost 5 bases, and 9 bases stayed unmatched.

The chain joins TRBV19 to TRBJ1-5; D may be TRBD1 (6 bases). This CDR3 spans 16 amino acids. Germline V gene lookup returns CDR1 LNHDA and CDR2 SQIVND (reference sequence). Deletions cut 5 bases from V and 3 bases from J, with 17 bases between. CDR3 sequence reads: CASSPSDQGFNQPQHF. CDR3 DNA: TGTGCCAGTAGTCCTTCCGATCAGGGGTTCAATCAGCCCCAGCATTTT.

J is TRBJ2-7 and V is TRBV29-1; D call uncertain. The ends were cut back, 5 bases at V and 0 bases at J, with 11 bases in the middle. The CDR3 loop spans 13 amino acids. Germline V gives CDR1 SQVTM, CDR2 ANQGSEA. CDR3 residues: CSVRTSSSYEQYF. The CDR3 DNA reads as TGCAGCGTTCGTACTTCAAGCTCCTACGAGCAGTACTTC.

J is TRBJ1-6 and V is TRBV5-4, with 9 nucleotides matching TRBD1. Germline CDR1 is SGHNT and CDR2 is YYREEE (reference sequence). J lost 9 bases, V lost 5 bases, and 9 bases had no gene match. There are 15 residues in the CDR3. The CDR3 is CASSRPGQGGSPLHF. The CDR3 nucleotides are TGTGCCAGCAGTAGACCGGGACAGGGTGGTTCACCCCTCCACTTT.

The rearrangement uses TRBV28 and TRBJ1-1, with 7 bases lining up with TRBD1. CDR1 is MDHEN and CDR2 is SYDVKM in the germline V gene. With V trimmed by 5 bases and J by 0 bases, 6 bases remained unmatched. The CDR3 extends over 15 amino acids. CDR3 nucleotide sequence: TGTGCCAGCAGTATTGGGACAGTCTTGAACACTGAAGCTTTCTTT. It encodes CASSIGTVLNTEAFF.

This CDR3 is CASGRDIGQFSNQPQHF. The CDR3 bases are TGTGCTAGTGGTCGGGATATCGGACAGTTTAGCAATCAGCCCCAGCATTTT. The chain uses TRBV12-5 and TRBJ1-5, with a possible D match to TRBD1 (6 bases). Germline CDR1 LGHNT, CDR2 FRNRAP. V was pared by 5 bases and J by 0 bases, with 17 bases between. CDR3 size: 17 residues.

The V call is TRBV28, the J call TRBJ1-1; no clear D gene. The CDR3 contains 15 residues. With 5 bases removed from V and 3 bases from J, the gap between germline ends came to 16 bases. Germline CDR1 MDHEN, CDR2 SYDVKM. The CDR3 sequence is CASSISRVRYTEAFF. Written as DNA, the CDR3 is TGTGCCAGCAGTATATCGCGGGTGAGGTACACTGAAGCTTTCTTT.

CDR3: CASSLSYRNQPQHF. DNA for the CDR3: TGTGCCAGCAGTTTATCGTATCGCAATCAGCCCCAGCATTTT. The chain is built from TRBV28 and TRBJ1-5, with D uncertain. Germline CDR1 and CDR2: MDHEN and SYDVKM. The CDR3 sequence is 14 residues long. Deletions cut 1 base from V and 2 bases from J, with 6 bases between.

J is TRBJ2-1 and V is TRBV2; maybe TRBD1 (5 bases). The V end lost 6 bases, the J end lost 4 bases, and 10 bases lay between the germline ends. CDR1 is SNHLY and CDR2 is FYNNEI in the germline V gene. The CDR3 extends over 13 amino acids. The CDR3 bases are TGTGCCAGCAGGCAGGGAAGGTACAATGAGCAGTTCTTC. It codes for CASRQGRYNEQFF.

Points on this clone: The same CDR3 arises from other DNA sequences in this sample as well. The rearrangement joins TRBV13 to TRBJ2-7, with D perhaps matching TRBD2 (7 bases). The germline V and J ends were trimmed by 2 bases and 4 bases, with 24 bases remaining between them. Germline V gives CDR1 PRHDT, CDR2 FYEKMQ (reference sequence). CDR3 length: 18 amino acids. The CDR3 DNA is TGTGCCAGCAGCTTAAAAGGGGTAAGGGGGGGGCCGGTGTACGAGCAGTACTTC. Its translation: CASSLKGVRGGPVYEQYF.

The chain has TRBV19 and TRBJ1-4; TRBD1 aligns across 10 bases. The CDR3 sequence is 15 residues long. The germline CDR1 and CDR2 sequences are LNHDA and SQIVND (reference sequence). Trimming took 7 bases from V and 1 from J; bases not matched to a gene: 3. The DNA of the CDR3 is TGTGCCAGTAACGACAGGGGGCAAACTAATGAAAAACTGTTTTTT. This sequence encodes CASNDRGQTNEKLFF. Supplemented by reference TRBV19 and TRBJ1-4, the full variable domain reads DGGITQSPKYLFRKEGQNVTLSCEQNLNHDAMYWYRQDPGQGLRLIYYSQIVNDFQKGDIAEGYSVSREKKESFPLTVTSAQKNPTAFYLCASNDRGQTNEKLFFGSGTQLSVL.

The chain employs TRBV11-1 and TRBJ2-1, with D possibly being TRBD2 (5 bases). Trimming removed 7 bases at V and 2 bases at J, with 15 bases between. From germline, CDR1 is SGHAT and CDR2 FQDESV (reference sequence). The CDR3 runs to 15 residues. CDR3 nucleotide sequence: TGTGCCAGCACACACTCTAGCAACGCCTACAATGAGCAGTTCTTC. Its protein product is CASTHSSNAYNEQFF.

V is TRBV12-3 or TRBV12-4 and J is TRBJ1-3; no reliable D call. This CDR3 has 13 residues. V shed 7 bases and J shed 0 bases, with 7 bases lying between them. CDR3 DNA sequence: TGTGCCAGCACCGCAGACTCTGGAAACACCATATATTTT. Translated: CASTADSGNTIYF.

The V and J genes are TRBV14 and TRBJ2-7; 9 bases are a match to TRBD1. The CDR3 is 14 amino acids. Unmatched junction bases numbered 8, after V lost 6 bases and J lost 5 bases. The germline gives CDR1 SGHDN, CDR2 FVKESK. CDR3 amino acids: CASRRQGVKDEQYF. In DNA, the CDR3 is TGTGCCAGCAGACGACAGGGGGTCAAGGACGAGCAGTACTTC. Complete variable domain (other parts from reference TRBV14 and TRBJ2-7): EAGVTQFPSHSVIEKGQTVTLRCDPISGHDNLYWYRRVMGKEIKFLLHFVKESKQDESGMPNNRFLAERTGGTYSTLKVQPAELEDSGVYFCASRRQGVKDEQYFGPGTRLTVT.

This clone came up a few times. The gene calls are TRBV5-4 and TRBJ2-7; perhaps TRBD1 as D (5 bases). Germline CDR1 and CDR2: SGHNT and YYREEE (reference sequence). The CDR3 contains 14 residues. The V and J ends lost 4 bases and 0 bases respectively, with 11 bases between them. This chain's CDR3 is CASSVQGSSYEQYF. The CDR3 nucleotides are TGTGCCAGCAGCGTGCAGGGTAGCTCCTACGAGCAGTACTTC.

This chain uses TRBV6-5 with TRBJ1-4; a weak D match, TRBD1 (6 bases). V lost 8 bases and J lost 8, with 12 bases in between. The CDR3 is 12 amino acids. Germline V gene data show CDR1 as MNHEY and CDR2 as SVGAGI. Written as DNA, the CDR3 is TGTGCCAGCGGTTTTAGGGGGGAAAAACTGTTTTTT. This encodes CASGFRGEKLFF.

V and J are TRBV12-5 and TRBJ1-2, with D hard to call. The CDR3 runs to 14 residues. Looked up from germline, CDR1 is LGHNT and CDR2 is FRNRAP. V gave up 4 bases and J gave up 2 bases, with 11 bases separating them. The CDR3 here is CASGSPPENYGYTF. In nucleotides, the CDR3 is TGTGCTAGTGGTTCCCCCCCGGAGAACTATGGCTACACCTTC.

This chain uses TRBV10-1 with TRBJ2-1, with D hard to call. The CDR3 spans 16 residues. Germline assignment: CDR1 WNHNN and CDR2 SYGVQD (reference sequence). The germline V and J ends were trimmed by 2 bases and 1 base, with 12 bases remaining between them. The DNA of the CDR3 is TGCGCCAGCAGTGAGGATCCCAGCGAATCCTACAATGAGCAGTTCTTC. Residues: CASSEDPSESYNEQFF.